A selection of T cell receptor beta chains follows, all from one sample in a study of T cell changes during pregnancy in multiple sclerosis. Sequencing used immunoSEQ multiplex PCR; TCRdb keeps in-frame clones, though not all of them. Among approximately 100,000 clones listed, 90% to 95% were seen once. Sequences were derived from peripheral blood, sampled after pregnancy. These receptors all stem from a female donor with multiple sclerosis, enrolled in a pregnancy study. The CDR3 runs from the conserved cysteine through the conserved F or W. Each record gives: J gene, clone size, D gene, V gene, CDR3 protein, CDR3 DNA. The D gene is left open where the match is weak. Part of the rows lack a size; the others show once, few, many or a class for expanded clones.

j_gene: TRBJ2-3
abundance: .
d_gene: .
v_gene: TRBV13
CDR3aa: CASSLGGVTDTQYF
CDR3nt: TGTGCCAGCAGCTTAGGCGGGGTCACAGATACGCAGTATTTT

j_gene: TRBJ2-2
abundance: once
d_gene: .
v_gene: TRBV6-5
CDR3aa: CASRSGDTGELFF
CDR3nt: TGTGCCAGCAGATCAGGTGACACCGGGGAGCTGTTTTTT

j_gene: TRBJ2-5
abundance: .
d_gene: .
v_gene: TRBV19
CDR3aa: CASSTRRGGGETQYF
CDR3nt: TGTGCCAGTAGTACGCGGAGGGGGGGAGGGGAGACCCAGTACTTC

j_gene: TRBJ2-3
abundance: .
d_gene: .
v_gene: TRBV5-1
CDR3aa: CASSLVGGVGASTDTQYF
CDR3nt: TGCGCCAGCAGCTTGGTAGGGGGAGTGGGGGCTAGCACAGATACGCAGTATTTT

j_gene: TRBJ2-7
abundance: .
d_gene: TRBD1
v_gene: TRBV9
CDR3aa: CASSGGQGGTYEQYF
CDR3nt: TGTGCCAGCAGCGGCGGACAGGGGGGAACCTACGAGCAGTACTTC

j_gene: TRBJ2-6
abundance: .
d_gene: TRBD2
v_gene: TRBV13
CDR3aa: CASSLGLAFSGANVLTF
CDR3nt: TGTGCCAGCAGCTTAGGACTAGCGTTCTCTGGGGCCAACGTCCTGACTTTC

j_gene: TRBJ2-4
abundance: .
d_gene: TRBD2
v_gene: TRBV29-1
CDR3aa: CSVELVGGGWKNIQYF
CDR3nt: TGCAGCGTTGAATTGGTCGGGGGGGGGTGGAAAAACATTCAGTACTTC

j_gene: TRBJ2-1
abundance: .
d_gene: TRBD1
v_gene: TRBV11-3
CDR3aa: CASSVTGTGSNEQFF
CDR3nt: TGTGCCAGCAGCGTCACCGGGACAGGCTCTAATGAGCAGTTCTTC

j_gene: TRBJ2-3
abundance: .
d_gene: TRBD1
v_gene: TRBV19
CDR3aa: CASSIGQGTDTQYF
CDR3nt: TGTGCCAGTAGTATAGGACAGGGTACAGATACGCAGTATTTT

j_gene: TRBJ1-1
abundance: .
d_gene: .
v_gene: TRBV7-8
CDR3aa: CASSPRETGSPEAFF
CDR3nt: TGTGCCAGCAGCCCGCGCGAAACAGGGAGCCCTGAAGCTTTCTTT

j_gene: TRBJ2-3
abundance: .
d_gene: TRBD2
v_gene: TRBV11-2
CDR3aa: CASSLGRGGRETDTQYF
CDR3nt: TGTGCCAGCAGCTTGGGGCGGGGGGGCCGAGAAACAGATACGCAGTATTTT

j_gene: TRBJ1-1
abundance: .
d_gene: .
v_gene: TRBV5-6
CDR3aa: CASSPIGLMNTEAFF
CDR3nt: TGTGCCAGCAGCCCGATCGGGTTAATGAACACTGAAGCTTTCTTT

j_gene: TRBJ1-1
abundance: .
d_gene: .
v_gene: TRBV6-1
CDR3aa: CASSVETEAFF
CDR3nt: TGTGCCAGCAGTGTTGAGACTGAAGCTTTCTTT

j_gene: TRBJ1-2
abundance: .
d_gene: TRBD1
v_gene: TRBV2
CDR3aa: CASRDRRELNYGYTF
CDR3nt: TGTGCCAGCCGGGACAGACGCGAACTAAACTATGGCTACACCTTC

j_gene: TRBJ1-1
abundance: .
d_gene: .
v_gene: TRBV7-9
CDR3aa: CASSFGHSNTEAFF
CDR3nt: TGTGCCAGCAGCTTCGGACACTCAAACACTGAAGCTTTCTTT

j_gene: TRBJ1-2
abundance: .
d_gene: .
v_gene: TRBV27
CDR3aa: CASSHQGGAGSGYTF
CDR3nt: TGTGCCAGCAGTCACCAAGGGGGGGCAGGATCGGGCTACACCTTC

j_gene: TRBJ2-1
abundance: .
d_gene: .
v_gene: TRBV5-1
CDR3aa: CASSSPTSTGNEQFF
CDR3nt: TGCGCTAGCAGCTCACCTACTTCTACGGGCAATGAGCAGTTCTTC

j_gene: TRBJ1-1
abundance: .
d_gene: .
v_gene: TRBV10-2
CDR3aa: CASSGTGAGEAFF
CDR3nt: TGCGCCAGCAGTGGAACAGGAGCGGGGGAAGCTTTCTTT

j_gene: TRBJ1-2
abundance: .
d_gene: .
v_gene: TRBV11-2
CDR3aa: CASSLDLTAANYGYTF
CDR3nt: TGTGCCAGCAGCTTAGATTTGACAGCCGCTAACTATGGCTACACCTTC

j_gene: TRBJ1-1
abundance: .
d_gene: TRBD1
v_gene: TRBV5-1
CDR3aa: CASSSTQGWTEAFF
CDR3nt: TGCGCCAGCAGCTCGACACAGGGGTGGACTGAAGCTTTCTTT

j_gene: TRBJ1-2
abundance: .
d_gene: .
v_gene: TRBV2
CDR3aa: CASSEIMEGRGGYTF
CDR3nt: TGTGCCAGCAGTGAAATTATGGAGGGGCGGGGTGGCTACACCTTC

j_gene: TRBJ1-1
abundance: .
d_gene: .
v_gene: TRBV6-1
CDR3aa: CAIEGLNTEAFF
CDR3nt: TGTGCCATCGAGGGCCTGAACACTGAAGCTTTCTTT

j_gene: TRBJ2-3
abundance: .
d_gene: .
v_gene: TRBV6-1
CDR3aa: CASSEEVAVGTDTQYF
CDR3nt: TGTGCCAGCAGTGAAGAAGTTGCGGTGGGCACAGATACGCAGTATTTT

j_gene: TRBJ2-7
abundance: .
d_gene: .
v_gene: TRBV10-3
CDR3aa: CAISESSGQAIAYEQYF
CDR3nt: TGTGCCATCAGTGAGTCGAGTGGGCAGGCAATTGCCTACGAGCAGTACTTC

j_gene: TRBJ1-5
abundance: .
d_gene: .
v_gene: TRBV4-1
CDR3aa: CASSPAEGIDQPQHF
CDR3nt: TGCGCCAGCAGCCCGGCGGAGGGCATCGATCAGCCCCAGCATTTT

j_gene: TRBJ1-6
abundance: .
d_gene: .
v_gene: TRBV19
CDR3aa: CASSNPGRSPLHF
CDR3nt: TGTGCCAGTAGTAATCCAGGGCGGTCACCCCTCCACTTT

j_gene: TRBJ1-3
abundance: .
d_gene: .
v_gene: TRBV5-4
CDR3aa: CASRIVPQTGTGNTIYF
CDR3nt: TGTGCCAGCAGAATCGTGCCTCAGACGGGGACTGGAAACACCATATATTTT

j_gene: TRBJ2-7
abundance: .
d_gene: .
v_gene: TRBV30
CDR3aa: CAWSVLREQYF
CDR3nt: TGTGCCTGGAGTGTACTACGAGAGCAGTACTTC

j_gene: TRBJ1-2
abundance: .
d_gene: TRBD1
v_gene: TRBV5-1
CDR3aa: CASSDIDRGYGYTF
CDR3nt: TGCGCCAGCAGCGATATAGACAGGGGCTATGGCTACACCTTC

j_gene: TRBJ1-3
abundance: .
d_gene: .
v_gene: TRBV19
CDR3aa: CASSTWGGTGNTIYF
CDR3nt: TGTGCCAGTAGTACGTGGGGAGGGACTGGAAACACCATATATTTT

j_gene: TRBJ2-3
abundance: .
d_gene: TRBD1
v_gene: TRBV2
CDR3aa: CASRRQGSSLGDTQYF
CDR3nt: TGTGCCAGCAGGAGACAGGGAAGTTCCTTGGGGGATACGCAGTATTTT

j_gene: TRBJ2-7
abundance: .
d_gene: TRBD2
v_gene: TRBV6-5
CDR3aa: CATETSGGIYEQYF
CDR3nt: TGTGCCACCGAGACTAGCGGGGGAATCTACGAGCAGTACTTC

j_gene: TRBJ1-1
abundance: .
d_gene: TRBD1
v_gene: TRBV5-1
CDR3aa: CASSYQGATTNTEAFF
CDR3nt: TGCGCCAGCAGCTATCAGGGGGCGACTACGAACACTGAAGCTTTCTTT

j_gene: TRBJ2-2
abundance: .
d_gene: TRBD1
v_gene: TRBV18
CDR3aa: CASSPRQGAWTGELFF
CDR3nt: TGTGCCAGCTCTCCTAGACAGGGGGCATGGACCGGGGAGCTGTTTTTT

j_gene: TRBJ2-1
abundance: once
d_gene: TRBD1
v_gene: TRBV20-1
CDR3aa: CTQDRHYEQFF
CDR3nt: TGCACCCAGGACAGGCACTATGAGCAGTTCTTC